This T cell receptor beta chain came from a study of human T cells and chemical hapten exposure. This CDR3 spans 13 amino acids. CDR1 SEHNR and CDR2 FQNEAQ come from the germline V gene (reference sequence). Trimming pared 5 bases from V and 7 bases from J, leaving 15 bases between. The time point denotes: healthy volunteer bleed at 2 weeks. The study extracted total RNA from unfractionated whole blood. The library tagged individual cDNA molecules with unique molecular identifiers. MiXCR, run by TCRdb on the RACE reads, gives a single entry per CDR3 protein. The sample has 130,000 or so distinct CDR3 sequences, approximately 9.5% seen once.

Sequenced sample: whole blood. The chain employs TRBV7-9 and TRBJ2-7; D possibly corresponds to TRBD1 (5 bases). The receptor was isolated from a male donor in good health. Some clones in this sample may be carry-over from other donors' samples. The chain's CDR3 is CASSHLRVKEQYF. The CDR3 nucleotides read TGTGCCAGCAGCCACCTCAGGGTAAAAGAGCAGTACTTC.